A selection of T cell receptor beta chains follows, all from one sample in a study of low-dose radiotherapy and immunotherapy resistance in tumors. TCRdb reanalysed the reads using MiXCR and keeps one entry per CDR3 protein. The sample contains tens of thousands of distinct CDR3 sequences, about 20% of which appear only once. The material was PBMCs, obtained after low-dose radiotherapy plus immunotherapy. The source of these receptors is a female donor with ovarian cancer. The CDR3 runs from the conserved cysteine through the conserved F or W. Fields, in order: D gene, V gene, J gene, clone size, CDR3 DNA, CDR3 protein. D genes are given only for firm matches. Only part of the rows carry a size: once, few, many, or a class if the clone is expanded.

-	TRBV19	TRBJ1-5	medium-sized	TGTGCCAGTAGTAGTGGGGGGGGCAATCAGCCCCAGCATTTT	CASSSGGGNQPQHF
TRBD1	TRBV7-9	TRBJ1-5	many	TGTGCCAGCAGCCAAGACAGGGGTAATCAGCCCCAGCATTTT	CASSQDRGNQPQHF
-	TRBV12-3/TRBV12-4	TRBJ1-6	-	TGTGCCAGCAGCAGTTATAGACCCTTCGCAGGGAATTCACCCCTCCACTTT	CASSSYRPFAGNSPLHF
-	TRBV14	TRBJ2-2	many	TGTGCCAGCAGCCAATTCCCCGGGGAGCTGTTTTTT	CASSQFPGELFF
TRBD1	TRBV7-7	TRBJ2-7	many	TGTGCTAGCAGACCTCCGGGACAGGGGGCGCGTCCGGGGGCTCACGAGCAGTACTTC	CASRPPGQGARPGAHEQYF
TRBD1	TRBV12-3/TRBV12-4	TRBJ1-5	many	TGTGCCAGCAGTTTTTATTCAGGGACAGGTCTATGGAAAAGCAATCAGCCCCAGCATTTT	CASSFYSGTGLWKSNQPQHF
-	TRBV3-1	TRBJ2-2	-	-	CASSEGLQLVTGELFFF
TRBD1	TRBV20-1	TRBJ2-3	many	TGCAGTGCTAGAGATTTCAGGGGGCGCACAGATACGCAGTATTTT	CSARDFRGRTDTQYF
-	TRBV2	TRBJ2-5	many	TGTGCCAGCAGATTTGACATCGAAGAGACCCAGTACTTC	CASRFDIEETQYF
-	TRBV10-3	TRBJ2-1	many	TGTGCCATCAGTGGGTCCGCCTCGGGGCGAGGGGGCTCCTACAATGAGCAGTTCTTC	CAISGSASGRGGSYNEQFF
TRBD1	TRBV30	TRBJ1-1	-	TGTGCCTGGAACAGACAGGGGGCCGGCGAAGCTTTCTTT	CAWNRQGAGEAFF
-	TRBV4-2	TRBJ2-5	many	TGTGCCAGCAGCCAAGTATCGGGGGCCCCCCAAGAGACCCAGTACTTC	CASSQVSGAPQETQYF
-	TRBV9	TRBJ1-5	many	TGTGCCAGCAGCGTAGGTAGCAATCAGCCCCAGCATTTT	CASSVGSNQPQHF
TRBD2	TRBV19	TRBJ2-1	many	TGTGCCAGTAGTATAGATCGACCGGGACTAGTTTTCAACAATGAGCAGTTCTTC	CASSIDRPGLVFNNEQFF
TRBD1	TRBV20-1	TRBJ1-2	many	TGCAGTGCTAGAGATATGAAGGACAGGGGGAAAAAAAGTGGCTACACCTTC	CSARDMKDRGKKSGYTF
TRBD1	TRBV28	TRBJ2-6	many	TGTGCCAGCAAGGGACAGCTTCTGAGCTCTGGGGCCAACGTCCTGACTTTC	CASKGQLLSSGANVLTF
-	TRBV24-1	TRBJ2-3	many	TGTGCCACCAGTGCGATTGGCCAGAGCACAGATACGCAGTATTTT	CATSAIGQSTDTQYF
-	TRBV10-2	TRBJ2-1	many	TGCGCCAGCAGTGAACTAGTGACATCCTACAATGAGCAGTTCTTC	CASSELVTSYNEQFF
-	TRBV3-1	TRBJ2-7	-	TGTGCCAGCAGCCAAGATCAGACACGGGCCTACGAGCAGTACTTC	CASSQDQTRAYEQYF
-	TRBV7-2	TRBJ2-5	many	TGTGCCAGCAGCTTAGTAATGGCCGAGCTCTGGGAGACCCAGTACTTC	CASSLVMAELWETQYF
TRBD2	TRBV27	TRBJ2-4	many	TGTGCCAGCAGTTTATCGATGGCTAGCGGGAGGGAAAACATTCAGTACTTC	CASSLSMASGRENIQYF
-	TRBV12-3/TRBV12-4	TRBJ2-2	many	TGTGCCAGCAGTCCTAGTACCGGGGAGCTGTTTTTT	CASSPSTGELFF
-	TRBV11-1	TRBJ2-1	many	TGTGCCAGCAGCTCTTCGGTTTCTTGGGACTCATCCTACAATGAGCAGTTCTTC	CASSSSVSWDSSYNEQFF
-	TRBV12-3/TRBV12-4	TRBJ2-3	-	TGTGCCAGCAGTTTAGCGCAGGGGCGGCTGATGAATACGCAGTATTTT	CASSLAQGRLMNTQYF
-	TRBV6-6	TRBJ1-1	many	TGTGCCAGCAGTTACGCAGGGGCGGACACTGAAGCTTTCTTT	CASSYAGADTEAFF
-	TRBV12-3/TRBV12-4	TRBJ2-1	many	TGTGCCAGCCAGGACTTTCTTCAAGGCAATGAGCAGTTCTTC	CASQDFLQGNEQFF
-	TRBV6-2/TRBV6-3	TRBJ1-1	-	TGTGCCAGCAGTGAAACCCGGGGCACTGAAGCTTTCTTT	CASSETRGTEAFF
-	TRBV28	TRBJ2-3	-	TGTGCCAGCAGTGCCCCGGGACTCCAAAGCACAGATACGCAGTATTTT	CASSAPGLQSTDTQYF
-	TRBV24-1	TRBJ2-1	many	TGTGCCACCAGTGATTTGGGCAGATCAAAACCCAATGAGCAGTTCTTC	CATSDLGRSKPNEQFF
-	TRBV5-1	TRBJ2-3	few	TGCGCCAGCAGCTTGGCCGTCGGCACAGATACGCAGTATTTT	CASSLAVGTDTQYF
TRBD1	TRBV10-3	TRBJ1-2	many	TGTGCCATAGGGACAGGGAATTGGTGGGACTATGGCTACACCTTC	CAIGTGNWWDYGYTF
-	TRBV28	TRBJ1-3	many	TGTGCCAGCTTTTCGGTCCCCAGGAGCTCTGGAAACACCATATATTTT	CASFSVPRSSGNTIYF
-	TRBV12-3/TRBV12-4	TRBJ1-3	many	TGTGCCAGCAGTTGGAGGGGGACAGGAAACACCATATATTTT	CASSWRGTGNTIYF
TRBD2	TRBV20-1	TRBJ2-1	many	TGCAGTGCTAGAGATATGACTAGCGGTTACAATGAGCAGTTCTTC	CSARDMTSGYNEQFF
TRBD1	TRBV6-2/TRBV6-3	TRBJ1-2	many	TGTGCCAGCAGTCCCCGACAGGGGACCTATGGCTACACCTTC	CASSPRQGTYGYTF
-	TRBV4-3	TRBJ2-3	many	TGCGCCAGCAGCCAAGAATGGCAGGCACAAGGGACAGATACGCAGTATTTT	CASSQEWQAQGTDTQYF
TRBD2	TRBV3-1	TRBJ2-1	-	TGTGCCAGCAGCGTGGACGGGGGGGCGGCAAATGAGCAGTTCTTC	CASSVDGGAANEQFF
-	TRBV24-1	TRBJ2-1	many	TGTGCCACCAGTGATCGCTTAGGGGTCCGTGAGCAGTTCTTC	CATSDRLGVREQFF
-	TRBV12-3/TRBV12-4	TRBJ2-7	many	TGTGCCAGCAGATCTGGGAGGAGGGGGCTCGAGCAGTACTTC	CASRSGRRGLEQYF
TRBD1	TRBV7-6	TRBJ1-6	many	TGTGCCAGCAGCTTTACAGGACAGGGCAGAAGAAATTCACCCCTCCACTTT	CASSFTGQGRRNSPLHF
-	TRBV6-6	TRBJ1-5	many	TGTGCCAGCAGTTACTCGGTAGGGGGCAATCAGCCCCAGCATTTT	CASSYSVGGNQPQHF
TRBD1	TRBV24-1	TRBJ2-3	many	TGTGCCACCAGTGATCCTGGGACAGGCACAGATACGCAGTATTTT	CATSDPGTGTDTQYF
-	TRBV30	TRBJ2-3	-	TGTGCCTGGAGTGTCCCAGGTAGCACAGATACGCAGTATTTT	CAWSVPGSTDTQYF
-	TRBV7-2	TRBJ1-1	-	TGTGCCAGCAGCTTAGCCTCAGGGATAAACACTGAAGCTTTCTTT	CASSLASGINTEAFF
TRBD2	TRBV7-2	TRBJ2-3	many	TGTGCCAGCAGCCTTACGGTCCTAGCGGGAGGCACAGATACGCAGTATTTT	CASSLTVLAGGTDTQYF